The 31 T cell receptor beta chains in this list originate from one sample, sequenced in a study of T-cell memory formation after mild COVID-19. TCRdb used MiXCR to reprocess the 5' RACE reads, holding one entry per CDR3 protein. The data contain around 340,000 distinct CDR3 sequences, roughly 13% of them singletons. The sample consisted of PBMCs or a T cell subset sorted from them (not recorded which). The receptors originated from a man between 18 and 35 years old who had mild COVID-19 (a few samples of this study predate the infection). Cell type and time point are not known.

The chain joins TRBV6-5 to TRBJ2-7, with 14 bases aligning to TRBD2. The ends lost 5 bases at V and 3 bases at J; junction bases unmatched: 9. Germline V gene data show CDR1 as MNHEY and CDR2 as SVGAGI. This CDR3 region has 17 residues. CDR3 amino acids: CASSQTSGGAKSYEQYV. The CDR3 coding sequence is TGTGCCAGCAGTCAGACTAGCGGGGGGGCTAAGAGCTACGAGCAGTACGTC.

This clonotype was seen repeatedly, ten times or more. A single base separates this from a much larger clone, so it may be a read error. The rearrangement joins TRBV12-3 or TRBV12-4 to TRBJ1-1; D gene unclear. This CDR3 region has 13 residues. Trimming shortened V by 3 bases and J by 1 base, and 6 bases separated the two germline ends. The CDR3 region is CASSLMWNTEAFF. The DNA of the CDR3 is TGTGCCAGCAGTTTGATGTGGAACACTGAAGCTTTCTTT.

Many counts were recorded for this clonotype. The chain employs TRBV12-3 or TRBV12-4 and TRBJ2-1; maybe TRBD2 (6 bases). The CDR3 is made up of 14 amino acids. V lost 4 bases to trimming and J lost 3 bases, with 10 bases between them. In nucleotides, the CDR3 is TGTGCCAGCAGTTCGGGGACTTACTACAATGAGCAGTTCTTC. Residues: CASSSGTYYNEQFF.

This clonotype was seen a few times. The chain combines TRBV4-1 with TRBJ1-1; D is perhaps TRBD1 (6 bases). V dropped 3 bases and J dropped 4 bases, with 12 bases sitting between them. Germline V gene data show CDR1 as MGHRA and CDR2 as YSYEKL. CDR3 length equals 14 residues. DNA of the CDR3: TGCGCCAGCAGCCAGGACAGTGTTATCACTGAAGCTTTCTTT. Its protein is CASSQDSVITEAFF.

This clonotype was picked up a small number of times. The chain couples TRBV4-1 to TRBJ1-5; no firm D call. V was clipped by 2 bases and J by 7 bases, with 12 bases between them. This CDR3 contains 14 residues. In germline, CDR1 is MGHRA, CDR2 YSYEKL. The CDR3 coding sequence is TGCGCCAGCAGCCAACGTGGGCCTGGCCAGCCCCAGCATTTT. Translating gives CASSQRGPGQPQHF.

The sample holds a few counts of this clonotype. The chain is built from TRBV2 and TRBJ1-6; no clear D. Trimming pared 7 bases from V and 6 bases from J, leaving 13 bases between. The CDR3 extends over 14 amino acids. Germline CDR1 SNHLY, CDR2 FYNNEI. In DNA form, the CDR3 reads TGTGCCAGCATTAAAACCACTTTTAATTCACCCCTCCACTTT. Protein sequence: CASIKTTFNSPLHF.

This clonotype was seen only a few times. The genes are TRBV10-3 and TRBJ2-1, with TRBD2 identical over 8 bases. The CDR3 has 14 residues. The V gene end was trimmed by 11 bases and the J gene end by 9 bases; junction bases not matched to a gene: 15. Germline CDR1 is ENHRY and CDR2 is SYGVKD. CDR3 nucleotides: TGTGCCGTTCGCCCGGGGGGGGCCGTAGGTGAGCAGTTCTTC. This translates into CAVRPGGAVGEQFF.

This clonotype appeared a few times. J is TRBJ1-1 and V is TRBV2; D unclear. Germline CDR1 SNHLY, CDR2 FYNNEI. Trimming pared 1 base from V and 1 base from J, leaving 7 bases between. The CDR3 extends over 14 amino acids. Here the CDR3 DNA reads TGTGCCAGCAGTGAAGAGCTGGGGAACACTGAAGCTTTCTTT. Amino acids: CASSEELGNTEAFF. The full variable domain, its missing parts supplied by reference TRBV2 and TRBJ1-1, is EPEVTQTPSHQVTQMGQEVILRCVPISNHLYFYWYRQILGQKVEFLVSFYNNEISEKSEIFDDQFSVERPDGSNFTLKIRSTKLEDSAMYFCASSEELGNTEAFFGQGTRLTVV.

This clonotype showed up just a few times. V is TRBV7-3 and J is TRBJ2-2; 9 nucleotides match TRBD1. The germline V gene has CDR1 SGHTA and CDR2 FQGTGA. The CDR3 contains 17 residues. Trimming removed 5 bases from V and 2 bases from J; junction bases left unmatched: 9. CDR3 protein: CASSHTGGAVNTGELFF. CDR3 bases: TGTGCCAGCAGCCATACAGGGGGCGCAGTAAACACCGGGGAGCTGTTTTTT.

This clonotype was detected only a few times. This chain uses TRBV7-9 with TRBJ1-1; 9 bases are a match to TRBD1. Germline assignment: CDR1 SEHNR and CDR2 FQNEAQ (reference sequence). The CDR3 spans 15 residues. J gave up 5 bases and V 6 bases, and 10 bases lay outside the gene matches. CDR3 loop: CASSSGTGWSTEAFF. CDR3 coding DNA: TGTGCCAGCAGTTCCGGGACAGGGTGGTCGACTGAAGCTTTCTTT.

This clonotype has only a few counts. The chain recombines TRBV7-2 with TRBJ1-5; D unclear. The CDR3 has 13 residues. Germline CDR1 SGHTA, CDR2 FQGNSA. V was trimmed by 3 bases and J by 7 bases, leaving 10 bases between them. In nucleotides, the CDR3 is TGTGCCAGCAGCTTGAGCCGGGAACAGCCCCAGCATTTT. It codes for CASSLSREQPQHF.

This clonotype was recorded a few times. This chain uses TRBV20-1 with TRBJ2-5; D call uncertain. Trimming cost V 3 bases and J 2 bases, with 13 bases left between them. The CDR3 length is 14 residues. Germline lookup yields CDR1 DFQATT and CDR2 SNEGSKA (reference sequence). The CDR3 loop is CSARYPRTQETQYF. The CDR3 bases are TGCAGTGCTAGGTACCCGCGGACGCAAGAGACCCAGTACTTC.

The DNA for the CDR3 is TGTGCCAGCGAAATCAGGGGGCTTAACGATGAGCAGTTCTTC. Translating gives CASEIRGLNDEQFF. The gene calls are TRBV6-2 or TRBV6-3 and TRBJ2-1; 8 bases are a match to TRBD1. The V segment lost 8 bases and the J segment 8 bases; nucleotides outside the gene matches: 11. The CDR3 totals 14 residues. Germline V gene lookup returns CDR1 MNHEY and CDR2 SVGEGT.

This clonotype was observed many times. J is TRBJ1-2 and V is TRBV7-9; D unclear. V lost 5 bases and J lost 2, with 6 bases in between. Germline-derived CDR1 and CDR2 are SEHNR and FQNEAQ (reference sequence). The CDR3 runs 12 residues. The CDR3 region is CASSPENYGYTF. DNA for the CDR3: TGTGCCAGCAGCCCGGAGAACTATGGCTACACCTTC. The full variable domain, rest sourced from reference TRBV7-9 and TRBJ1-2, is DTGVSQNPRHKITKRGQNVTFRCDPISEHNRLYWYRQTLGQGPEFLTYFQNEAQLEKSRLLSDRFSAERPKGSFSTLEIQRTEQGDSAMYLCASSPENYGYTFGSGTRLTVV.

This clonotype was detected many times. The chain combines TRBV24-1 with TRBJ2-5; D possibly corresponds to TRBD1 (6 bases). Trimming cost V 5 bases and J 1 base, with 10 bases left between them. Germline V gene lookup returns CDR1 KGHDR and CDR2 SFDVKD. This CDR3 spans 14 amino acids. In DNA form, the CDR3 reads TGTGCCACCAGTGGCGGACAGCTCCAAGAGACCCAGTACTTC. Residues: CATSGGQLQETQYF.

This clonotype occurred a few times. V is TRBV27 and J is TRBJ2-3; 16 bases align to TRBD2. Trimming at V came to 5 bases and at J to 6 bases, leaving 8 bases not matched to a gene. The CDR3 covers 17 residues. Germline CDR1 MNHEY, CDR2 SMNVEV (reference sequence). This CDR3 reads CASSGGTSGGAGDTQYF. CDR3 sequence (DNA): TGTGCCAGCAGTGGTGGGACTAGCGGGGGGGCCGGGGATACGCAGTATTTT.

This clonotype has only a few counts. The V and J genes are TRBV29-1 and TRBJ2-3, with 7 bases aligning to TRBD2. The junction had 5 bases not matched to a gene; V was cut back by 7 bases and J by 4 bases. Per the germline V gene, CDR1 is SQVTM and CDR2 is ANQGSEA. The CDR3 has 12 amino acids. The CDR3 DNA reads TGCAGCGAGAGTGGGGGGGCAGATACGCAGTATTTT. Translating it yields CSESGGADTQYF.

The chain links TRBV12-3 or TRBV12-4 to TRBJ1-2; 7 nucleotides match TRBD1. This CDR3 is built from 13 residues. V was clipped by 7 bases and J by 4 bases; unmatched bases: 6. CDR3 sequence reads: CASTPWDSYGYTF. The CDR3 DNA sequence: TGTGCCAGCACCCCTTGGGACAGCTATGGCTACACCTTC.

The genes are TRBV29-1 and TRBJ2-3; D is unresolved. Germline loops: CDR1 SQVTM, CDR2 ANQGSEA. The CDR3 sequence is 13 residues long. Trimming removed 0 bases at V and 3 bases at J, with 7 bases between. The DNA for the CDR3 is TGCAGCGTTGAAGATCAGGCTACAGATACGCAGTATTTT. Translated, it gives CSVEDQATDTQYF.

This clonotype was picked up a small number of times. DNA for the CDR3: TGCGCCAGCAGTGGGAAGTCGACCCGACCCCCGAGCTCCTACAATGAGCAGTTCTTC. Translation: CASSGKSTRPPSSYNEQFF. The chain carries TRBV10-1 and TRBJ2-1; D ambiguous. Between the trimmed V and J ends, which lost 4 bases and 0 bases, there was a span of 22 bases. Germline CDR1 WNHNN, CDR2 SYGVQD (reference sequence). This CDR3 has 19 residues.

The rearrangement uses TRBV15 and TRBJ1-6; tentatively, D is TRBD1 (5 bases). Trimming removed 0 bases at V and 8 bases at J, with 14 bases between. Per germline, CDR1 LNHNV and CDR2 YYDKDF (reference sequence). The CDR3 length is 16 residues. The CDR3 region is CATSRELPQEDSPLHF. The CDR3 region has the DNA TGTGCCACCAGCAGAGAATTGCCACAGGAAGATTCACCCCTCCACTTT. The whole variable domain, filled in from reference TRBV15 and TRBJ1-6, reads DAMVIQNPRYQVTQFGKPVTLSCSQTLNHNVMYWYQQKSSQAPKLLFHYYDKDFNNEADTPDNFQSRRPNTSFCFLDIRSPGLGDTAMYLCATSRELPQEDSPLHFGNGTRLTVT.

J is TRBJ1-2 and V is TRBV19; a possible D gene is TRBD1 (5 bases). The V gene's germline CDR1 is LNHDA and CDR2 SQIVND (reference sequence). This CDR3 is built from 13 residues. V was cut by 8 bases and J by 8 bases, with 18 bases left in between. The CDR3 protein is CASYGTTLQGYTF. The CDR3 region has the DNA TGTGCCAGTTACGGGACTACTTTGCAAGGCTACACCTTC.

The chain couples TRBV11-2 to TRBJ1-4; D is uncertain. The CDR3 loop spans 13 amino acids. Germline V lookup: CDR1 SGHAT, CDR2 FQNNGV. Trimming removed 1 base from V and 8 bases from J, with 8 bases in between. Written as DNA, the CDR3 is TGTGCCAGCAGCTTAGGGAACGGCGAAAAACTGTTTTTT. This translates into CASSLGNGEKLFF.

The chain is built from TRBV12-3 or TRBV12-4 and TRBJ2-3; 15 bases are a match to TRBD2. This CDR3 has 17 amino acids. Trimming took 5 bases from V and 1 from J; bases not matched to a gene: 4. CDR3 sequence (DNA): TGTGCCAGCAGTGGACTAGCGGGGGGGAGGGGCACAGATACGCAGTATTTT. Protein: CASSGLAGGRGTDTQYF.

This rearrangement joins TRBV11-3 to TRBJ2-6; 11 positions match TRBD2. Germline V gene lookup returns CDR1 SGHNT and CDR2 YENEEA. This CDR3 is built from 15 residues. With 9 bases clipped from V and 2 bases from J, the junction kept 3 bases outside the gene matches. The CDR3 bases are TGTGCCAGTAGCGGGGGGGCTACTGGGGCCAACGTCCTGACTTTC. Its protein product is CASSGGATGANVLTF.

This clonotype was counted between two and nine times. The CDR3 DNA sequence: TGTGCCAGCAGCTTCCCGACAGGGGAAGGCTACACCTTC. Amino acid sequence: CASSFPTGEGYTF. The chain uses TRBV7-9 and TRBJ1-2, with 8 positions matching TRBD1. The length of the CDR3 is 13 residues. Trimming at V came to 3 bases and at J to 8 bases, leaving 5 bases not matched to a gene. The germline CDR1 and CDR2 sequences are SEHNR and FQNEAQ (reference sequence).

This clonotype was detected a few times. The chain recombines TRBV29-1 with TRBJ2-3, with 8 nucleotides matching TRBD2. The CDR3 sequence is 16 residues long. CDR1 SQVTM and CDR2 ANQGSEA come from the germline V gene. Unmatched junction bases numbered 17, after V lost 7 bases and J lost 5 bases. CDR3 sequence reads: CSALSAGTRGIDTQYF. DNA for the CDR3: TGCAGCGCTCTATCCGCCGGGACTAGGGGGATAGATACGCAGTATTTT.

The sample holds a few counts of this clonotype. V and J are TRBV12-3 or TRBV12-4 and TRBJ2-7; a possible D gene is TRBD1 (5 bases). This CDR3 is 13 amino acids long. Trimming shortened V by 0 bases and J by 5 bases, and 8 bases separated the two germline ends. The CDR3 here is CASSLAVGHEQYV. CDR3 sequence (DNA): TGTGCCAGCAGTTTAGCGGTGGGGCACGAGCAGTACGTC.

The CDR3 DNA follows: TGTGCCATCAGTGAGTCCAGGACAGGGGGCGAAGAGACCCAGTACTTC. This sequence encodes CAISESRTGGEETQYF. The chain recombines TRBV10-3 with TRBJ2-5; 11 positions match TRBD1. Germline-derived CDR1 and CDR2 are ENHRY and SYGVKD. With V trimmed by 0 bases and J by 3 bases, 3 bases remained unmatched. CDR3 size: 16 residues.

V and J are TRBV7-6 and TRBJ2-2, with TRBD1 matching over 10 bases. J lost 4 bases, V lost 3 bases, and 5 bases had no gene match. Germline CDR1 is SGHVS and CDR2 is FNYEAQ. This CDR3 has 16 amino acids. The CDR3 region is CASSFGGTGVTGELFF. The CDR3 DNA follows: TGTGCCAGCAGCTTCGGAGGGACAGGGGTCACCGGGGAGCTGTTTTTT.

This chain links TRBV5-6 with TRBJ2-2; tentatively, D is TRBD1 or TRBD2 (5 bases each). Trimming cost V 4 bases and J 3 bases, with 19 bases left between them. Germline V gives CDR1 SGHDT, CDR2 YYEEEE. CDR3 length equals 17 residues. CDR3 sequence reads: CASSDGPLGVDTGELFF. The CDR3 DNA follows: TGTGCCAGCAGCGACGGACCCCTGGGGGTGGACACCGGGGAGCTGTTTTTT.